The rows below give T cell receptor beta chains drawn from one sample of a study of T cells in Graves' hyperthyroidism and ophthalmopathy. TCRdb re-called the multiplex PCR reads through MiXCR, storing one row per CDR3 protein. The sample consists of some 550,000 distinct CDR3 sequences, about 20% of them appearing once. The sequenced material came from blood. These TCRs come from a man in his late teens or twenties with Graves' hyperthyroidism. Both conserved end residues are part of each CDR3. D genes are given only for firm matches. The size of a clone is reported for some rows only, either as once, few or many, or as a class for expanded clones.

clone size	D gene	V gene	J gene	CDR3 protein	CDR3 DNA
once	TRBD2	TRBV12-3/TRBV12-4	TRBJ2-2	CASSPRREGLTGELFF	TGTGCCAGCAGTCCTCGGAGGGAGGGCCTCACCGGGGAGCTGTTTTTT
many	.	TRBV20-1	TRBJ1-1	CSAPNWAENTEAFF	TGCAGTGCTCCCAATTGGGCAGAGAACACTGAAGCTTTCTTT
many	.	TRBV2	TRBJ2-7	CASNPAVGQGIEQYF	TGTGCCAGCAACCCTGCCGTTGGGCAGGGAATCGAGCAGTACTTC
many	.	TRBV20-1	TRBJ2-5	CSARASTSRGTQYF	TGCAGTGCTAGAGCGTCTACTAGCAGGGGGACCCAGTACTTC
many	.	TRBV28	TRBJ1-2	CASSNPTGAHYGYTF	TGTGCCAGCAGTAACCCCACGGGGGCTCACTATGGCTACACCTTC
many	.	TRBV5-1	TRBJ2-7	CASSLAGRGHEQYF	TGCGCCAGCAGCTTGGCAGGCAGGGGCCACGAGCAGTACTTC
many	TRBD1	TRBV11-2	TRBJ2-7	CASRGTGLYEQYF	TGTGCCAGCAGGGGGACAGGGCTCTACGAGCAGTACTTC
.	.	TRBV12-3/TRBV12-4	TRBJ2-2	CASSRHGGTGELFF	TGTGCCAGCAGTCGACACGGTGGCACCGGGGAGCTGTTTTTT
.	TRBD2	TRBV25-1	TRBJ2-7	CASSGLAGGSYEQYF	TGTGCCAGCAGTGGCCTGGCGGGAGGATCCTACGAGCAGTACTTC
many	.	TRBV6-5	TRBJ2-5	CASSSGTGSSGVPWTQYF	TGTGCCAGCAGTTCAGGGACAGGGTCTAGCGGGGTACCTTGGACCCAGTACTTC
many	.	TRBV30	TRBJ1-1	CAWSVLRGHTEAFF	TGTGCCTGGAGTGTACTGCGGGGGCACACTGAAGCTTTCTTT
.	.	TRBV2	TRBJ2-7	CASWELGPRRSYEQCF	TGTGCCAGCTGGGAACTGGGACCCCGGAGGAGCTACGAGCAGTGCTTC
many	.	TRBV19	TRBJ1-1	CASGVSRREAFF	TGTGCCAGTGGAGTGAGTCGCCGGGAGGCTTTCTTT
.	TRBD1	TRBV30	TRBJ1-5	CAWSGGQGGNQPQHF	TGTGCCTGGAGTGGGGGACAGGGGGGCAATCAGCCCCAGCATTTT
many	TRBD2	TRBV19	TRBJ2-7	CATSGRSYEQYF	TGTGCCACTAGCGGGAGATCCTACGAGCAGTACTTC
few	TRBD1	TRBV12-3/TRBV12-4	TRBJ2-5	CASSVATGGQETQYF	TGTGCCAGCAGTGTGGCTACAGGGGGGCAAGAGACCCAGTACTTC
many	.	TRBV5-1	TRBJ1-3	CASSYSTPTGGGNTIYF	TGCGCCAGCAGCTACTCGACCCCCACGGGAGGAGGAAACACCATATATTTT
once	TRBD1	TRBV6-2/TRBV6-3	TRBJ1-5	CASSYEQGVQPQHF	TGTGCCAGCAGTTATGAACAGGGGGTCCAGCCCCAGCATTTT
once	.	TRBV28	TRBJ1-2	CASSYAAGEINYGYTF	TGTGCCAGCAGTTACGCGGCAGGGGAGATTAACTATGGCTACACCTTC
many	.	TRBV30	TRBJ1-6	CAWSLGGKGNSPLHF	TGTGCCTGGAGTCTAGGTGGAAAGGGGAATTCACCCCTCCACTTT
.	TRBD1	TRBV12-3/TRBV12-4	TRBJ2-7	CASSRTGLSYEQYF	TGTGCCAGCAGCCGGACAGGGTTGTCCTACGAGCAGTACTTC
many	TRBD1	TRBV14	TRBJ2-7	CASSQDLGTGINYEQYF	TGTGCCAGCAGCCAAGATCTCGGGACAGGGATAAACTACGAGCAGTACTTC
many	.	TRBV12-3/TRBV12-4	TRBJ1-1	CASSPPPFGGSTEAFF	TGTGCCAGCAGTCCCCCCCCTTTTGGGGGCAGCACTGAAGCTTTCTTT
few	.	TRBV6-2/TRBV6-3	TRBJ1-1	CASSYSGRSTEAFF	TGTGCCAGCAGTTACTCGGGTCGGAGCACTGAAGCTTTCTTT
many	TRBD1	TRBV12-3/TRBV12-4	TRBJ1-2	CASSLGLGTGGGYTF	TGTGCCAGCAGTCTCGGACTCGGGACAGGGGGTGGCTACACCTTC
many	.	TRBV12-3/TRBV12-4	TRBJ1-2	CASSFAGTYTYGYTF	TGTGCCAGCAGTTTCGCAGGGACCTACACCTATGGCTACACCTTC
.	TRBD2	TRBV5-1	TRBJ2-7	CASSRLAGDKVQYF	TGCGCCAGCAGCCGACTAGCGGGAGATAAGGTGCAGTACTTC
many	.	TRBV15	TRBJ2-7	CATSREVRPAGYEQYF	TGTGCCACCAGCAGAGAAGTAAGACCAGCTGGTTACGAGCAGTACTTC
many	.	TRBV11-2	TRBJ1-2	CASSKDPGGYTF	TGTGCCAGCAGTAAAGACCCGGGAGGCTACACCTTC
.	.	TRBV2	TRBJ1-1	CASTPLDFSPVGAEAFF	TGTGCCAGCACCCCTCTGGACTTCTCCCCCGTAGGCGCTGAAGCTTTCTTT
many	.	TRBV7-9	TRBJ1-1	CASSLTGTMNTEAFF	TGTGCCAGCAGCTTAACCGGGACTATGAACACTGAAGCTTTCTTT
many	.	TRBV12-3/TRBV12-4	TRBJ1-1	CASSFDAYTEAFF	TGTGCCAGCAGTTTCGATGCGTACACTGAAGCTTTCTTT
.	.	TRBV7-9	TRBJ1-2	CASSFRGHGYTF	TGTGCCAGCAGCTTCCGGGGGCATGGCTACACCTTC
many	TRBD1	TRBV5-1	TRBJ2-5	CASSSQGAGETQYF	TGTGCCAGCAGCTCGCAGGGGGCTGGAGAGACCCAGTACTTC
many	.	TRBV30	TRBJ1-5	CAWSPPGGLSQPQHF	TGTGCCTGGAGTCCTCCCGGGGGATTAAGTCAGCCCCAGCATTTT
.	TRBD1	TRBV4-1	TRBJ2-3	CASSQEARQGHTDTQYF	TGCGCCAGCAGCCAAGAGGCGAGACAGGGACACACAGATACGCAGTATTTT
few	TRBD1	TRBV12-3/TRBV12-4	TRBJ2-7	CASSLYGIGGREQYF	TGTGCCAGCAGTTTATATGGGATAGGGGGCCGCGAGCAGTACTTC
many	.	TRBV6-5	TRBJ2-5	CASSYSGVETQYF	TGTGCCAGCAGTTACTCGGGGGTCGAGACCCAGTACTTC
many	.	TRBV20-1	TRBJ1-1	CSAISPGRLTEAFF	TGCAGTGCGATTTCTCCGGGACGACTCACTGAAGCTTTCTTT
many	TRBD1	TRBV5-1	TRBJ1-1	CASSLSTGGGTEAFF	TGCGCCAGCAGCCTATCGACAGGGGGTGGCACTGAAGCTTTCTTT
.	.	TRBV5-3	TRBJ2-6	CASSLGAVLTF	TGTGCCAGCAGCTTGGGAGCTGTCCTGACTTTC
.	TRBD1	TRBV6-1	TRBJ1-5	CASSEIQGQGNQPQHF	TGTGCCAGCAGTGAAATCCAGGGACAGGGCAATCAGCCCCAGCATTTT
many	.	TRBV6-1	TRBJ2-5	CASSKGMGQETQYF	TGTGCCAGCAGTAAGGGGATGGGCCAGGAGACCCAGTACTTC
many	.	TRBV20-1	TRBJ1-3	CSAPTGSGNTIYF	TGCAGTGCTCCGACAGGCTCTGGAAACACCATATATTTT
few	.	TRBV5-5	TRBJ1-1	CASRPAFRGQTEAFF	TGTGCCAGCCGCCCGGCGTTTCGGGGTCAAACTGAAGCTTTCTTT
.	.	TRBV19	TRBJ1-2	CASTPTGAGDGYTF	TGTGCCAGTACCCCGACAGGCGCGGGAGATGGCTACACCTTC